The T cell receptor beta chain under discussion was sequenced for a study of T cells in Graves' hyperthyroidism and ophthalmopathy. Trimming took 4 bases from V and 6 from J, leaving 17 bases between them. CDR3 length: 15 amino acids. Germline CDR1 and CDR2: LGHDT and YNNKEL (reference sequence). Amplification of TCR beta CDR3 regions was performed using RNA transcripts as template. The HTBI primer set drove a first-round RT-PCR of the TCR CDR3. One entry per CDR3 protein, called by TCRdb with MiXCR from the multiplex PCR reads. The table lists 400,000 to 500,000 distinct CDR3 sequences, approximately 13% of them singletons. This clonotype showed up many times.

Input material: blood. The V call is TRBV3-1, the J call TRBJ2-3; no clear D gene. The sequence was obtained from a woman younger than 35 with Graves' hyperthyroidism. CDR3 residues: CASSRDPQVVDTQYF. In nucleotides, the CDR3 is TGTGCCAGCAGCCGAGACCCCCAGGTGGTGGATACGCAGTATTTT.